The 17 T cell receptor beta chains below come from one sample, sequenced in a study of T-cell reconstitution after alpha-beta-depleted transplantation in children. The library targeted TCRbeta and was prepared with unique molecular identifiers. TCRdb reprocessed the PCR reads with MiXCR, giving one entry per CDR3 protein. Among approximately 590,000 distinct CDR3 sequences listed, over 9.5% were seen once. The material was PBMCs from the stem cell graft donor, obtained from the stem cell graft. The receptors originated from a human donor who donated a stem cell graft to a child with acute myeloid leukemia.

V and J are TRBV7-9 and TRBJ2-2, with D unclear. CDR3 length: 13 amino acids. Trimming took 6 bases from V and 4 from J, leaving 9 bases between them. Germline loops: CDR1 SEHNR, CDR2 FQNEAQ (reference sequence). The CDR3 nucleotides are TGTGCCAGCAGACTTAAGAGCACCGGGGAGCTGTTTTTT. Amino acids: CASRLKSTGELFF.

This chain connects TRBV12-3 or TRBV12-4 to TRBJ2-5; the D gene is possibly TRBD1 (5 bases). The CDR3 runs 15 residues. V lost 3 bases and J lost 2, with 13 bases in between. In DNA form, the CDR3 reads TGTGCCAGCAGTTTGGGGCAGGTGTGGCAAGAGACCCAGTACTTC. This encodes CASSLGQVWQETQYF.

The rearrangement uses TRBV28 and TRBJ2-3, with D hard to call. The germline CDR1 and CDR2 sequences are MDHEN and SYDVKM. Trimming took 2 bases from V and 2 from J, leaving 17 bases between them. CDR3 length: 17 residues. CDR3 DNA: TGTGCCAGCAGTTTACCCCCCCGTTTATTTTCCACAGATACGCAGTATTTT. This sequence encodes CASSLPPRLFSTDTQYF.

This clonotype was observed many times. The V and J genes are TRBV10-2 and TRBJ2-4; unclear D gene. The ends were cut back, 8 bases at V and 6 bases at J, with 14 bases in the middle. The CDR3 is 13 residues long. Germline-derived CDR1 and CDR2 are WSHSY and SAAADI. CDR3 nucleotide sequence: TGCGCCAGCGGAGAAGGGCGACCAAACATTCAGTACTTC. Protein sequence: CASGEGRPNIQYF.

This clonotype came up many times. The CDR3: CASSFLDRAAFF. The CDR3 region has the DNA TGTGCCAGCAGTTTCCTGGACAGGGCAGCTTTCTTT. This chain links TRBV28 with TRBJ1-1; 8 nucleotides match TRBD1. Germline values: CDR1 MDHEN, CDR2 SYDVKM. This CDR3 is 12 amino acids long. The trim removed 3 bases at V and 10 bases at J, leaving 4 bases unmatched.

This clonotype has more than one count but fewer than ten. The chain uses TRBV3-1 and TRBJ2-7, with 12 bases fitting TRBD2. The germline gives CDR1 LGHDT, CDR2 YNNKEL (reference sequence). V trimming: 4 bases; J trimming: 2 bases; junction bases outside the gene matches: 3. The CDR3 is 15 residues long. This chain's CDR3 is CASSPTSGRTYEQYF. CDR3 nucleotide sequence: TGTGCCAGCAGCCCCACTAGCGGGAGGACCTACGAGCAGTACTTC.

This clonotype has at least ten counts. V and J are TRBV12-3 or TRBV12-4 and TRBJ2-1, with TRBD2 as a possible D gene (6 bases). This CDR3 contains 15 residues. V was pared by 6 bases and J by 2 bases, with 14 bases between. CDR3 DNA sequence: TGTGCCAGCAGCCGCGGGACTGGCACCTACAATGAGCAGTTCTTC. It encodes CASSRGTGTYNEQFF.

The chain employs TRBV19 and TRBJ2-1; TRBD1 aligns across 9 bases. With V trimmed by 8 bases and J by 7 bases, 6 bases remained unmatched. The CDR3 has 13 amino acids. Germline V gives CDR1 LNHDA, CDR2 SQIVND (reference sequence). CDR3 amino acids: CASGTGIRNEQFF. The CDR3 nucleotides are TGTGCCAGTGGGACAGGGATAAGGAATGAGCAGTTCTTC.

This clonotype was detected a few times. A single base separates this from a much larger clone, so it may be a read error. The chain is built from TRBV20-1 and TRBJ2-2; a possible D gene is TRBD2 (6 bases). Deletions cut 1 base from V and 1 base from J, with 7 bases between. The CDR3 extends over 14 amino acids. Germline V lookup: CDR1 DFQATT, CDR2 SNEGSKA (reference sequence). CDR3 amino acids: CSARGSGNTGELFF. Here the CDR3 DNA reads TGCAGTGCTAGAGGTAGCGGGAACACCGGGGAGCTGTTTTTT.

This clonotype was detected a few times. The V and J genes are TRBV7-2 and TRBJ2-7; 7 bases line up with TRBD2. This CDR3 region has 16 residues. Per the germline V gene, CDR1 is SGHTA and CDR2 is FQGNSA. V shed 1 base, J shed 2 bases, and the junction held 8 bases outside the gene matches. The CDR3 DNA sequence: TGTGCCAGCAGCTTAGGAAGCGGGACCTCCCCCTACGAGCAGTACTTC. Translation gives CASSLGSGTSPYEQYF. The full variable domain, with the rest looked up from reference TRBV7-2 and TRBJ2-7, is GAGVSQSPSNKVTEKGKDVELRCDPISGHTALYWYRQSLGQGLEFLIYFQGNSAPDKSGLPSDRFSAERTGGSVSTLTIQRTQQEDSAVYLCASSLGSGTSPYEQYFGPGTRLTVT.

In its sample, this clonotype was seen a few times. The V and J genes are TRBV2 and TRBJ2-1, with 10 bases fitting TRBD2. This CDR3 contains 15 residues. The J segment lost 5 bases and the V segment lost 10 bases, leaving 11 bases of the junction unmatched. Germline V gives CDR1 SNHLY, CDR2 FYNNEI. As DNA, the CDR3 is TGTGCCACCCAAACGTCCCTAGCGGGGGACAATGAGCAGTTCTTC. Translating gives CATQTSLAGDNEQFF.

This clonotype came up a few times. The rearrangement joins TRBV5-1 to TRBJ2-7, with TRBD2 matching 10 bases. Germline CDR1 reads SGHRS; CDR2 reads YFSETQ. V gave up 4 bases and J gave up 5 bases; unmatched junction bases: 9. CDR3 length: 15 amino acids. This CDR3 reads CASSPTTSGRDEQYF. The CDR3 region has the DNA TGCGCCAGCAGCCCAACAACAAGCGGGAGGGACGAGCAGTACTTC.

This chain links TRBV5-1 with TRBJ2-2; 8 bases are a match to TRBD2. In germline, CDR1 is SGHRS, CDR2 YFSETQ. V lost 5 bases to trimming and J lost 5 bases; unmatched junction nucleotides: 11. The CDR3 sequence is 16 residues long. The CDR3 bases are TGCGCCAGCAGGGAGGAGGTGGCTAGCGGGACCGGGGAGCTGTTTTTT. Amino acid sequence: CASREEVASGTGELFF.

In this sample, this clonotype turned up many times. V usage is TRBV20-1 and J usage is TRBJ2-1, with 8 bases that match TRBD2. Germline V CDR1 and CDR2: DFQATT, SNEGSKA (reference sequence). The J segment lost 6 bases and the V segment lost 6 bases, leaving 10 bases of the junction unmatched. The CDR3 covers 14 residues. The CDR3 protein is CSALGLAGINEQFF. In nucleotides, the CDR3 is TGCAGTGCCCTTGGGCTAGCGGGTATCAATGAGCAGTTCTTC.

This clonotype has only a few counts. This sequence joins TRBV20-1 and TRBJ2-7; 11 nucleotides match TRBD1. Germline V CDR1 and CDR2: DFQATT, SNEGSKA (reference sequence). The CDR3 has 14 amino acids. The J segment lost 7 bases and the V segment lost 3 bases, leaving 8 bases of the junction unmatched. As DNA, the CDR3 is TGCAGTGCTAGGCCCGGGACAGGGGGAAAAGAGCAGTACTTC. It encodes CSARPGTGGKEQYF.

This clonotype occurred a few times. The V call is TRBV9, the J call TRBJ2-3; D may be TRBD1 (5 bases). In germline, CDR1 is SGDLS, CDR2 YYNGEE. This CDR3 region has 16 residues. Trimming cost V 0 bases and J 0 bases, with 11 bases left between them. In DNA form, the CDR3 reads TGTGCCAGCAGCGTAGACCAGGGCCGGAGCACAGATACGCAGTATTTT. Protein sequence: CASSVDQGRSTDTQYF.

DNA for the CDR3: TGCAGCGTTGAAGGACTAGCGGGAGGGTACGAGCAGTACTTC. Protein product: CSVEGLAGGYEQYF. This chain uses TRBV29-1 with TRBJ2-7; 14 bases align to TRBD2. This CDR3 has 14 residues. Germline lookup yields CDR1 SQVTM and CDR2 ANQGSEA. V lost 1 base to trimming and J lost 4 bases; unmatched junction nucleotides: 0.